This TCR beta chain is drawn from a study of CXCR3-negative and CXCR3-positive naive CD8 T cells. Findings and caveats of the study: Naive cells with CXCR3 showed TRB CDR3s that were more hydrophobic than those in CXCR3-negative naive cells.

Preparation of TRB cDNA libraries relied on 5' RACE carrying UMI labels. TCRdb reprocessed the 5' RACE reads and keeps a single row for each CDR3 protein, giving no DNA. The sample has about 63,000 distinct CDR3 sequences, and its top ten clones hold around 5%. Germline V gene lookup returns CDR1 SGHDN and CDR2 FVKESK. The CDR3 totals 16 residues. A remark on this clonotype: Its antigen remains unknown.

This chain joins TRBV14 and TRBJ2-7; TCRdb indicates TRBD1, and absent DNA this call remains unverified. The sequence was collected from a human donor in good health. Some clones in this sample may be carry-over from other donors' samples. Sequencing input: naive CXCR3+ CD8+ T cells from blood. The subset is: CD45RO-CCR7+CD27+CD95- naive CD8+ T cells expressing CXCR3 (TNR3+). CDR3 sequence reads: CASSPRGTGRPTEQYF.